This T cell receptor (beta chain) was documented in a study of blood T cells in healthy people across ages (dated by TCRdb to about 2015). For the wider study: In model experiments, template switching captured about one uniquely barcoded TCR beta cDNA molecule for every two T cells. To track age-related changes in TCR beta repertoire diversity, the study relied on deep sequencing normalized with unique cDNA molecular identifiers. Four age groups were formed from the donors: young (average approximately 17 years), middle-aged (approximately 40), aged (62) and long-lived (about 80). To avoid experimental bias, donors of different ages were randomly spread across the sequencing lanes. Using the same blood draw, the study looked at two additional independent replicas of 1 million unique cDNA reads for two donors, one aged 18 to 30 and the other aged 80 or older.

Systemically healthy Caucasian individuals from Russia, approximately 39 in total and aged about 6 to 100 years, were included as donors. Each donor gave around 9.8 milliliters of peripheral blood, collected into EDTA-treated Vacutainer tubes. Ficoll-Paque density-gradient centrifugation was used to isolate PBMCs, with at least 6 million per sample. Trizol reagent was used to extract total RNA from PBMCs, with at least 5.5 micrograms per sample. Naive CD45RAhigh/CD27high T cell percentages were measured by flow cytometry on a PBMC aliquot from every donor. Library prep was done by 5' RACE. A second roughly 7 to 11 cycle PCR used a sample-barcoded 5' primer and a J-beta primer mix. Each TCR beta cDNA molecule received a unique molecular identifier from a template-switch 5' adaptor carrying 12 random nucleotides. Each sample yielded at least 2.5 million CDR3-containing paired-end reads. The Mint cDNA synthesis kit, primed by a TRBC-specific oligonucleotide, was used to synthesize first-strand cDNA from all RNA. All cDNA was treated with uracil-DNA glycosylase and then went through a first 18-cycle PCR with the universal primers M1SS and BC2_uni_R. The paper's data handling went like this. For normalization, 1 million high-quality reads, each with a distinct molecular identifier, were randomly selected from each sample. Reads sharing molecular identifiers were discarded rather than binned into consensus sequences. MiTCR, set to a Q25 quality threshold and the strictest error-elimination algorithm, was used for CDR3 identification, clonotype clustering and error correction. A nonparametric unseen species model with Euler transformation was used to estimate a lower bound on total TCR beta diversity. Using fastp at Q25 and MiXCR, TCRdb reprocessed the public reads and kept productive beta chains. Merged by CDR3 protein, the rows form single entries marked with the most common genes and DNA. What appears here as the V and J calls and clone size reflects TCRdb's work, not the paper's. This sample holds 1.5 million to 2 million distinct CDR3 sequences; 35% to 50% were observed only once. 23% of the sample rests with the top ten.

What the work shows at the level of the full study, not this receptor alone: As age increased, observed TCR beta diversity per million T cells dropped in a roughly linear way, and a significant reduction was already evident by age roughly 36. There was a strong correlation between observed TCR beta diversity and the percentage of naive T cells measured by flow cytometry. Estimates of total diversity based on one million sequenced T cells were regarded as lower bounds and as underestimates. Conclusive comparison of naive and antigen-experienced compartments was prevented by the profiling of bulk unsorted PBMCs. Compared with the aged group, the long-lived group had more naive CD4+ T cells, fewer expanded clones and increased TCR diversity, suggesting age selection. Because the CMV infection status of the donors was unknown, age-related changes in expanded clonotypes may potentially have been confounded.

Taken from cysteine to phenylalanine, the CDR3 has 16 residues. Just CDR3 DNA is preserved here, 48 bases in frame from base 1. V is cut back by 1 base and J by 3 bases, with 10 bases in the junction unmatched. From the germline V gene (reference sequence), CDR1 is SGHKS and CDR2 is YYEKEE. This clonotype was observed a single time. No antigen is known for it. Possible read error: a much larger clone is one base away. The origin of this receptor is a human donor in good health. Sequences were obtained from blood. The chain uses TRBV5-5 and TRBJ2-7; TRBD1 agrees with 7 junctional bases. The DNA is as follows: TGTGCCAGCAGCTTGTCGGTCAGACAGGGAAACTACGAGCAGTACTTC. This translates into CASSLSVRQGNYEQYF. Extended through the reference TRBV5-5 and TRBJ2-7 proteins, this CDR3 yields the full variable domain: DAGVTQSPTHLIKTRGQQVTLRCSPISGHKSVSWYQQVLGQGPQFIFQYYEKEERGRGNFPDRFSARQFPNYSSELNVNALLLGDSALYLCASSLSVRQGNYEQYFGPGTRLTVT.